The 18 T cell receptor beta chains given below trace back to one sample, sequenced in a study of early T cells in non-severe SARS-CoV-2 infection. TCRdb reprocessed the 5' RACE reads with MiXCR, giving one entry per CDR3 protein. The sample contains approximately 27,000 distinct CDR3 sequences, around 5% of which appear only once. Sample: whole blood. The origin of the receptors is an adult who was a healthcare worker with PCR-confirmed SARS-CoV-2 infection or an uninfected control (not recorded which).

V and J are TRBV9 and TRBJ2-1, with 7 positions matching TRBD2. This CDR3 has 16 amino acids. J lost 1 base, V lost 1 base, and 5 bases had no gene match. Germline V gene sequence: CDR1 SGDLS, CDR2 YYNGEE. CDR3: CASSVNLGGSYNEQFF. The CDR3 region has the DNA TGTGCCAGCAGCGTAAATCTGGGAGGGTCCTACAATGAGCAGTTCTTC.

Many counts were recorded for this clonotype. The chain carries TRBV6-2 or TRBV6-3 and TRBJ2-7, with TRBD1 identical over 9 bases. Losses at the gene ends were 0 bases for V and 6 bases for J; bases not matched to a gene: 6. Germline V gene sequence: CDR1 MNHEY, CDR2 SVGEGT. CDR3 length equals 15 residues. Here the CDR3 reads CASSYSRGQGAEQYF. The CDR3 nucleotides read TGTGCCAGCAGTTACTCGAGGGGACAGGGTGCCGAGCAGTACTTC.

In this sample, this clonotype turned up many times. The chain joins TRBV5-1 to TRBJ1-1; D unresolved. Trimming took 0 bases from V and 6 from J, leaving 12 bases between them. The CDR3 covers 14 residues. The germline V gene has CDR1 SGHRS and CDR2 YFSETQ. In nucleotides, the CDR3 is TGCGCCAGCAGCTTGGGGGGAGTTTGGTCTGAAGCTTTCTTT. This codes for CASSLGGVWSEAFF.

This clonotype was recorded many times. The rearrangement joins TRBV11-2 to TRBJ2-3; D is unresolved. V was shortened by 5 bases and J by 0 bases, with 6 bases between the two germline ends. Germline loops: CDR1 SGHAT, CDR2 FQNNGV. This CDR3 is 13 amino acids long. Here the CDR3 reads CASSRHSTDTQYF. The CDR3 DNA is TGTGCCAGCAGCCGACACAGCACAGATACGCAGTATTTT.

This clonotype was observed at least ten times. The CDR3 bases are TGCGCCAGCAGCTTGGCGGGGGCCGTGGGGACCCAGTACTTC. This gives the protein CASSLAGAVGTQYF. V is TRBV5-1 and J is TRBJ2-5; D might be TRBD1 or TRBD2, each matching 6 bases. Germline CDR1 is SGHRS and CDR2 is YFSETQ. Trimming left V 0 bases short and J 7 bases short, with 13 bases between. The CDR3 sequence is 14 residues long. The entire variable domain, with the rest obtained from reference TRBV5-1 and TRBJ2-5, is as follows: KAGVTQTPRYLIKTRGQQVTLSCSPISGHRSVSWYQQTPGQGLQFLFEYFSETQRNKGNFPGRFSGRQFSNSRSEMNVSTLELGDSALYLCASSLAGAVGTQYFGPGTRLLVL.

The sample holds many counts of this clonotype. V usage is TRBV12-3 or TRBV12-4 and J usage is TRBJ2-1; 10 bases match TRBD2. CDR3 length: 14 residues. After removal of 3 bases from V and 7 bases from J, the junction contained 3 bases not matched to a gene. The CDR3 DNA reads as TGTGCCAGCAGTTTGGGACTAGCGACTAATGAGCAGTTCTTC. It codes for CASSLGLATNEQFF.

J is TRBJ2-7 and V is TRBV2, with D possibly matching TRBD1 (6 bases). Looked up from germline, CDR1 is SNHLY and CDR2 is FYNNEI. The V end was cut by 0 bases, the J end by 5 bases, with 17 bases between. The CDR3 sequence is 16 residues long. CDR3 nucleotides: TGTGCCAGCAGTGAAGCGCTTCAGGGCAGGGGTAACGAGCAGTACTTC. It encodes CASSEALQGRGNEQYF.

The chain links TRBV7-2 to TRBJ2-5; the D call may be TRBD1 or TRBD2 (5 bases each). V lost 10 bases and J 5 bases, leaving 8 bases between the germline ends. Germline V gene sequence: CDR1 SGHTA, CDR2 FQGNSA. This CDR3 has 10 residues. CDR3 DNA: TGTGCCACCGGGGCGGAGACCCAGTACTTC. Amino acid sequence: CATGAETQYF.

The V gene is TRBV12-3 or TRBV12-4, the J gene TRBJ2-2; D is unclear. This CDR3 contains 15 residues. Between the trimmed V and J ends, which lost 6 bases and 6 bases, there was a span of 17 bases. The CDR3: CASSRLTSFPGELFF. As DNA, the CDR3 is TGTGCCAGCAGCCGCCTGACCAGCTTCCCCGGGGAGCTGTTTTTT.

Ten or more counts support this clonotype. The chain employs TRBV29-1 and TRBJ2-1; possibly TRBD2 for D (6 bases). The CDR3 extends over 15 amino acids. Looked up from germline, CDR1 is SQVTM and CDR2 is ANQGSEA. With 0 bases removed from V and 7 bases from J, the gap between germline ends came to 16 bases. In nucleotides, the CDR3 is TGCAGCGTTGAAGAACTGACTAGTAAATTGAATGAGCAGTTCTTC. Its protein product is CSVEELTSKLNEQFF.

There are many counts of this clonotype. CDR3 sequence: CASSLAPRTEAFF. DNA of the CDR3: TGTGCCAGCAGCTTAGCCCCAAGGACTGAAGCTTTCTTT. The rearrangement joins TRBV7-9 to TRBJ1-1; D gene ambiguous. The CDR3 has 13 amino acids. The V gene's germline CDR1 is SEHNR and CDR2 FQNEAQ (reference sequence). V lost 0 bases to trimming and J lost 5 bases, with 7 bases between them.

This clonotype was recorded many times. The chain recombines TRBV6-5 with TRBJ2-2; TRBD1 or TRBD2 may be the D gene (6 bases each). Trimming shortened V by 0 bases and J by 5 bases, and 10 bases separated the two germline ends. CDR1 and CDR2 from the germline V gene are MNHEY and SVGAGI. CDR3 length: 15 residues. The CDR3 nucleotides read TGTGCCAGCAGTTACTCGGGGGGCTGGACCGGGGAGCTGTTTTTT. This encodes CASSYSGGWTGELFF.

In this sample, this clonotype turned up a few times. This chain connects TRBV29-1 to TRBJ2-3; either TRBD1 or TRBD2 may supply D (5 bases each). The V gene's germline CDR1 is SQVTM and CDR2 ANQGSEA. The CDR3 spans 15 residues. Trimming took off 3 bases at V and 0 bases at J, with 13 bases between the two ends. DNA of the CDR3: TGCAGCGTTGAGTGGTGGGGGTCTAGCACAGATACGCAGTATTTT. Amino acids: CSVEWWGSSTDTQYF.

This clonotype was counted ten times or more. CDR3 sequence (DNA): TGTGCCAGCAGCTTACACGCGAGCTCCTACAATGAGCAGTTCTTC. Amino acids: CASSLHASSYNEQFF. V and J are TRBV11-3 and TRBJ2-1; D is ambiguous. Germline V CDR1 and CDR2: SGHNT, YENEEA. V was cut by 2 bases and J by 0 bases, with 8 bases left in between. The CDR3 totals 15 residues.

This clonotype was found many times. The chain recombines TRBV5-1 with TRBJ2-5; D may correspond to TRBD1 or TRBD2 (5 bases each). This CDR3 spans 14 amino acids. Per germline, CDR1 SGHRS and CDR2 YFSETQ. Trimming took 2 bases from V and 5 from J, leaving 13 bases between them. DNA of the CDR3: TGCGCCAGCAGCTTCCAGGGAGTTTGGGAGACCCAGTACTTC. Translated: CASSFQGVWETQYF.

This clonotype was observed a handful of times. The rearrangement uses TRBV10-3 and TRBJ2-3; 9 bases agree with TRBD2. Germline loops: CDR1 ENHRY, CDR2 SYGVKD. This CDR3 is built from 15 residues. V gave up 0 bases and J gave up 3 bases; unmatched junction bases: 1. CDR3 coding DNA: TGTGCCATCAGTGAGTCGCTAGCGGGGACAGATACGCAGTATTTT. As protein: CAISESLAGTDTQYF.

This clonotype counts as medium-sized. The chain combines TRBV27 with TRBJ2-1; possible D gene TRBD2, 5 bases. V was clipped by 2 bases and J by 3 bases, with 8 bases between them. This CDR3 comprises 14 residues. Germline loops: CDR1 MNHEY, CDR2 SMNVEV (reference sequence). CDR3 nucleotide sequence: TGTGCCAGCAGTTTACGGACTTTCTACAATGAGCAGTTCTTC. It specifies CASSLRTFYNEQFF.

In this sample, this clonotype turned up many times. The chain carries TRBV12-3 or TRBV12-4 and TRBJ2-7; D is possibly TRBD2 (6 bases). This CDR3 comprises 13 residues. The V gene lost 2 bases and the J gene lost 4 bases, with 9 bases spanning the gap. The CDR3 nucleotides read TGTGCCAGCAGTTTAACGGGGGTATACGAGCAGTACTTC. Translated, it gives CASSLTGVYEQYF.